This T cell receptor beta chain was captured in a study of blood T cell repertoires in COVID-19. Germline CDR1 LGHDT, CDR2 YNNKEL (reference sequence). The CDR3 totals 13 residues. The V segment lost 4 bases and the J segment 3 bases; nucleotides outside the gene matches: 0. Only in-frame clones appear in the TCRdb table, and some are missing; sequencing was by immunoSEQ multiplex PCR. The sample carries around 65,000 clones, around 81% recorded once. Material for sequencing was peripheral blood. The chain is built from TRBV3-1 (or the pseudogene TRBV3-2) and TRBJ1-1; 9 bases fit TRBD1. The source is a man between 65 and 80 years old with acute or convalescent COVID-19. CDR3 sequence reads: CASSRQGDTEAFF. The CDR3 region has the DNA TGTGCCAGCAGCCGACAGGGGGACACTGAAGCTTTCTTT.